The 19 T cell receptor beta chains below were found in one sample sequenced in a study of cytomegalovirus exposure and HLA in healthy donors. Vbeta (60) and Jbeta (13) primers were used in the PCR. TCRdb's copy holds only in-frame clones and misses some; the assay was immunoSEQ multiplex PCR. The sample contains roughly 100,000 clones, about two thirds of which appear only once. Sequencing was done on a sample of PBMCs. These receptors all stem from a boy younger than 18 in good health and CMV-seronegative.

The CDR3 DNA is TGTGCCTGGAGTCAGGGATTCAACACTGAAGCTTTCTTT. Translated: CAWSQGFNTEAFF. The rearrangement joins TRBV30 to TRBJ1-1; weak D call: TRBD1 (5 bases). This CDR3 comprises 13 residues. CDR1 GTSNPN and CDR2 SVGIG come from the germline V gene (reference sequence). V was pared by 2 bases and J by 2 bases, with 9 bases between. Combining the CDR3 with reference TRBV30 and TRBJ1-1 gives the whole variable domain SQTIHQWPATLVQPVGSPLSLECTVEGTSNPNLYWYRQAAGRGLQLLFYSVGIGQISSEVPQNLSASRPQDRQFILSSKKLLLSDSGFYLCAWSQGFNTEAFFGQGTRLTVV.

This clone was seen a handful of times. The genes are TRBV10-1 and TRBJ2-1, with 10 bases aligning to TRBD2. This CDR3 contains 16 residues. Per germline, CDR1 WNHNN and CDR2 SYGVQD (reference sequence). Unmatched junction bases numbered 11, after V lost 3 bases and J lost 9 bases. The CDR3 reads CASSEHLAGDGGEQFF. The CDR3 coding sequence is TGCGCCAGCAGTGAACATCTAGCGGGAGACGGGGGTGAGCAGTTCTTC.

V and J are TRBV6-1 and TRBJ2-2; 10 nucleotides agree with TRBD2. V lost 3 bases, J lost 0 bases, and 7 bases stayed unmatched. CDR1 MNHNS and CDR2 SASEGT come from the germline V gene. This CDR3 contains 18 residues. CDR3 DNA sequence: TGTGCCAGCAGTGATAGGCCTAGCGGGGGTACGAACACCGGGGAGCTGTTTTTT. This gives the protein CASSDRPSGGTNTGELFF.

This clone was observed once. J is TRBJ2-7 and V is TRBV4-2; 7 nucleotides line up with TRBD2. V was clipped by 5 bases and J by 3 bases; unmatched bases: 7. Germline loops: CDR1 LGHNA, CDR2 YNFKEQ. The CDR3 runs 14 residues. The CDR3 coding sequence is TGTGCCAGCAGCTCCTATAGCGGGCGCTACGAGCAGTACTTC. Translation: CASSSYSGRYEQYF.

The J gene is TRBJ1-5, the V gene TRBV7-8; no clear D gene. Germline CDR1 reads SGHVS; CDR2 reads FQNEAQ. V lost 2 bases, J lost 1 base, and 6 bases lay in between. This CDR3 comprises 14 residues. In nucleotides, the CDR3 is TGTGCCAGCAGCTTATTGGCAAGCAATCAGCCCCAGCATTTT. The encoded protein is CASSLLASNQPQHF.

This clone was seen a handful of times. This chain connects TRBV5-1 to TRBJ1-2; no definite D call. Germline loops: CDR1 SGHRS, CDR2 YFSETQ. Trimming shortened V by 3 bases and J by 3 bases, and 12 bases separated the two germline ends. This CDR3 has 14 amino acids. The CDR3 nucleotides are TGCGCCAGCAGCTCCGGGAGATCGGACTATGGCTACACCTTC. Protein: CASSSGRSDYGYTF.

V gene TRBV13 combines with J gene TRBJ2-3; TRBD1 aligns across 10 bases. The CDR3 is 15 residues long. Per germline, CDR1 PRHDT and CDR2 FYEKMQ (reference sequence). J was trimmed by 2 bases and V by 6 bases; bases with no gene match: 5. The CDR3 spells CASRDGTGVTDTQYF. The CDR3 coding sequence is TGTGCCAGCAGGGACGGGACAGGGGTCACAGATACGCAGTATTTT.

The chain couples TRBV2 to TRBJ2-7, with 8 bases that match TRBD1. CDR1 SNHLY and CDR2 FYNNEI come from the germline V gene. V dropped 5 bases and J dropped 2; count of bases not matched to a gene: 8. This CDR3 is built from 15 residues. CDR3 sequence (DNA): TGTGCCAGCAGTAACCCCGGGACAGGCGCCTACGAGCAGTACTTC. It translates to CASSNPGTGAYEQYF.

V and J are TRBV19 and TRBJ2-2; 8 bases are a match to TRBD2. The germline V gene encodes CDR1 LNHDA and CDR2 SQIVND (reference sequence). J lost 4 bases, V lost 2 bases, and 6 bases had no gene match. This CDR3 is built from 16 residues. CDR3: CASSIRRGDLTGELFF. The CDR3 coding sequence is TGTGCCAGTAGTATACGGCGGGGGGACCTCACCGGGGAGCTGTTTTTT.

V and J are TRBV5-1 and TRBJ1-2; possibly TRBD1 for D (6 bases). Germline CDR1 SGHRS, CDR2 YFSETQ. The V end lost 0 bases, the J end lost 8 bases, and 14 bases lay between the germline ends. The CDR3 contains 14 residues. CDR3 loop: CASSLVGRGDGYTF. DNA for the CDR3: TGCGCCAGCAGCTTGGTTGGCAGGGGAGACGGCTACACCTTC.

The rearrangement joins TRBV6-1 to TRBJ1-5; tentative D call: TRBD1 (5 bases). CDR1 and CDR2 from the germline V gene are MNHNS and SASEGT. CDR3 length: 14 amino acids. Trimming pared 4 bases from V and 6 bases from J, leaving 13 bases between. The CDR3 loop is CASSGYGAGQPQHF. CDR3 bases: TGTGCCAGCAGTGGGTATGGGGCAGGTCAGCCCCAGCATTTT.

This chain links TRBV4-3 with TRBJ1-4, with D unresolved. The CDR3 is 16 residues long. Germline V gives CDR1 LGHNA, CDR2 YSLEER. Trimming shortened V by 0 bases and J by 6 bases, and 14 bases separated the two germline ends. CDR3 in DNA: TGCGCCAGCAGCCAAGATCCTGTGCGGGGAGATGAAAAACTGTTTTTT. It yields the protein CASSQDPVRGDEKLFF.

The chain uses TRBV29-1 and TRBJ2-3; perhaps TRBD1 as D (6 bases). This CDR3 is 16 amino acids long. In germline, CDR1 is SQVTM, CDR2 ANQGSEA. The V end was cut by 4 bases, the J end by 0 bases, with 17 bases between. The CDR3 DNA follows: TGCAGCGTTGCATGGTCGGGGACATTAAGCACAGATACGCAGTATTTT. It yields the protein CSVAWSGTLSTDTQYF.

The chain has TRBV14 and TRBJ2-7; tentative D call: TRBD2 (6 bases). The germline V gene encodes CDR1 SGHDN and CDR2 FVKESK. Trimming stripped 1 base from V and 5 bases from J, with 24 bases between. CDR3 size: 18 residues. CDR3 sequence: CASSQGGWRDRPGNEQYF. The CDR3, as DNA: TGTGCCAGCAGCCAAGGGGGGTGGCGGGACCGGCCGGGCAACGAGCAGTACTTC.

The chain recombines TRBV30 with TRBJ1-1, with a possible D match to TRBD1 (5 bases). CDR1 and CDR2 (germline): GTSNPN, SVGIG (reference sequence). CDR3 length equals 16 residues. With 4 bases removed from V and 3 bases from J, the gap between germline ends came to 21 bases. In DNA form, the CDR3 reads TGTGCCTGGACTCCGCAGGGCGGGGCGGCGTACACTGAAGCTTTCTTT. Its translation is CAWTPQGGAAYTEAFF.

This chain uses TRBV29-1 with TRBJ2-1; 11 positions match TRBD2. Trimming cost V 8 bases and J 1 base; bases outside gene matches: 4. Germline V lookup: CDR1 SQVTM, CDR2 ANQGSEA. The CDR3 runs to 14 residues. CDR3 coding DNA: TGCAGCTTTAGCGGGGGGGCTTCCTACAATGAGCAGTTCTTC. Its protein product is CSFSGGASYNEQFF.

V is TRBV4-3 and J is TRBJ1-1, with unresolved D. With 4 bases removed from V and 6 bases from J, the gap between germline ends came to 12 bases. The germline V gene encodes CDR1 LGHNA and CDR2 YSLEER. CDR3 length: 13 residues. CDR3 loop: CASSLYRLAEAFF. For the CDR3, the DNA is TGCGCCAGCAGCCTATATCGGCTAGCTGAAGCTTTCTTT.

This clone was counted only a few times. The rearrangement uses TRBV7-9 and TRBJ1-2; possible D gene TRBD1, 5 bases. Germline V gene lookup returns CDR1 SEHNR and CDR2 FQNEAQ (reference sequence). V gave up 1 base and J gave up 7 bases, with 10 bases separating them. The length of the CDR3 is 13 residues. The CDR3 nucleotides are TGTGCCAGCAGCTTAGAGCAGGGTCTTGGCTACACCTTC. Encoded protein: CASSLEQGLGYTF.

The CDR3 sequence: CASTLGVGGNQPQHF. The CDR3 region has the DNA TGTGCCAGCACCCTGGGAGTCGGGGGCAATCAGCCCCAGCATTTT. V usage is TRBV28 and J usage is TRBJ1-5; no clear D. The CDR3 contains 15 residues. V was pared by 7 bases and J by 2 bases, with 15 bases between. Germline V gene lookup returns CDR1 MDHEN and CDR2 SYDVKM.